The clone carrying this T cell receptor beta chain came up a few times. Antigen specificity is unknown. Semi-nested PCR with Nested Universal Primer A followed constant-region reverse priming of full-length variable regions. TCRdb ran MiXCR on the 5' RACE reads and lists one entry per CDR3 protein. In the table there are tens of thousands of distinct CDR3 sequences, roughly a quarter of which are singletons. Study outcomes and limitations: Tumor Treg TCRs overlapped most with tumor naive CD4+ cells.

Naive CD4+ T cells were purified with Tregs depleted by CD25. The CDR3 runs 16 residues. V was shortened by 8 bases and J by 5 bases, with 24 bases between the two germline ends. Germline V lookup: CDR1 MDHEN, CDR2 SYDVKM. The material sequenced was tumor-infiltrating naive CD4+ T cells sorted from the breast tumor. Subset specified: naive CD4+ T cells, CD4+CD45RA+CD25-. The sequence came from a female donor with breast cancer. The chain couples TRBV28 to TRBJ2-5; a possible D gene is TRBD2 (7 bases). This CDR3 is CASSYRGGILGETQYF. DNA of the CDR3: TGTGCCAGCTCATACCGCGGGGGCATTCTGGGTGAGACCCAGTACTTC.